This TCR beta chain was sequenced in a study of CD8 T cells in ankylosing spondylitis (dated by TCRdb to the late 2010s). Regarding the complete study: The study set out to find disease-linked TCR variants by profiling T cell receptor beta repertoires in ankylosing spondylitis patients and healthy donors. The whole study cohort included under 140 healthy donors and roughly 24 ankylosing spondylitis patients. Samples of peripheral blood were taken, and for ankylosing spondylitis patients, synovial fluid was collected as well.

Sequenced using an Illumina HiSeq 2500. Quantitative 5'-RACE with molecular barcodes was used to prepare TCR beta libraries. Turning to the authors' computational methods: A new computational method, built on a probabilistic model of VDJ rearrangement, was used to identify disease-linked TCR variants. In TCRdb, the public reads were trimmed at Q25 with fastp and aligned with MiXCR, with productive beta chains retained. Rows are combined by CDR3 protein, so each entry shows the most common genes and DNA. The V and J calls come from TCRdb's annotation, not from the publication. This sample lists roughly 240,000 distinct CDR3 sequences; under 35% were detected once. The top ten clonotypes cover about 4.2% of the sample. The study at large found these results: Blood from ankylosing spondylitis patients appeared to be characterized by a TCR beta motif composed of under 10 highly homologous amino acid variants. The disease-linked clones had a CD8+ phenotype and were found at relatively low frequencies in peripheral blood. Significant enrichment of the disease-linked clones was reported in matched synovial fluid samples from ankylosing spondylitis patients. Some motif variants were previously reported in synovial fluid and blood of reactive arthritis patients, suggesting common disease-initiation mechanisms.

The sample holds a few counts of this clonotype. What antigen it recognizes has not been identified. Within one base of it there is no much larger clone, and no base qualities were kept. The TCR comes from a male donor with ankylosing spondylitis or in good health (not recorded which). The sample comprised blood, either unsorted or a sorted T cell fraction (not recorded which).

The DNA is TGTGCCATCGGACTAGCGGGGGCCCAAGAGACCCAGTACTTC. Translated, it gives CAIGLAGAQETQYF. The V and J genes are TRBV10-3 and TRBJ2-5, and 13 junction bases match TRBD2. At the junction V is shortened by 8 bases and J by 1 base; bases outside the gene matches: 1. The CDR1 and CDR2 encoded by the germline V gene are ENHRY and SYGVKD. The CDR3 runs 14 residues from the cysteine to the phenylalanine. Of the read, only the CDR3 DNA is kept; its 42 bases are in frame from base 1.